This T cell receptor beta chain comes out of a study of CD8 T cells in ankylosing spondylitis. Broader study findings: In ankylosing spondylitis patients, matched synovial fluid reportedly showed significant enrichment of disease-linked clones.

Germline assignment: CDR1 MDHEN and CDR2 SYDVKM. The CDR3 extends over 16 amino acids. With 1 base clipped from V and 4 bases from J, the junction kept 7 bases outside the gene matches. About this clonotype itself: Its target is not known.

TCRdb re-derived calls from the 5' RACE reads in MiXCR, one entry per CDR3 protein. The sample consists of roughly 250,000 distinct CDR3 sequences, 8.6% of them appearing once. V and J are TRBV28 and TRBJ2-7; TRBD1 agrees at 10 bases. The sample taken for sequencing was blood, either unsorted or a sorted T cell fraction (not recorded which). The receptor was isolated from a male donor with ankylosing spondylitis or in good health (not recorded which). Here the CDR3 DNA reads TGTGCCAGCAGTTTATTTCCGGGACAGGGGCTATACGAGCAGTACTTC. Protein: CASSLFPGQGLYEQYF.